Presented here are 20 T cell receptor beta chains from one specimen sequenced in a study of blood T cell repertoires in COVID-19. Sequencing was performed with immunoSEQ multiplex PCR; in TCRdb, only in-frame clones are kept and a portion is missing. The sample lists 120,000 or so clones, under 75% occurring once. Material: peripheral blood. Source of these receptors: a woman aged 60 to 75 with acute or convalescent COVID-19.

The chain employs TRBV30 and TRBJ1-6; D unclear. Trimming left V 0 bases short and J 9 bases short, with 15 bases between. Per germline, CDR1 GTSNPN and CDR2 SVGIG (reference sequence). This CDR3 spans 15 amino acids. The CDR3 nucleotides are TGTGCCTGGAGTGTAATGCGGTCGGTGGGTTCACCCCTCCACTTT. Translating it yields CAWSVMRSVGSPLHF.

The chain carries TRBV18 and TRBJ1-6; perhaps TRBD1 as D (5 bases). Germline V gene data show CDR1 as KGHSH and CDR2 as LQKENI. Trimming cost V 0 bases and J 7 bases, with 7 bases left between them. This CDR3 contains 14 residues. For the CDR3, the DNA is TGTGCCAGCTCACCACCGGGGGGGAATTCACCCCTCCACTTT. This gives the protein CASSPPGGNSPLHF.

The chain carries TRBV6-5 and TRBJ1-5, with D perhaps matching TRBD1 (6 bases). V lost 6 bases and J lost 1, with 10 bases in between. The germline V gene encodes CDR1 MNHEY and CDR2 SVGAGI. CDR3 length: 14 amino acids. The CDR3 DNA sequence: TGTGCCAGCAGCCAGGGGCCGAGCAATCAGCCCCAGCATTTT. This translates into CASSQGPSNQPQHF.

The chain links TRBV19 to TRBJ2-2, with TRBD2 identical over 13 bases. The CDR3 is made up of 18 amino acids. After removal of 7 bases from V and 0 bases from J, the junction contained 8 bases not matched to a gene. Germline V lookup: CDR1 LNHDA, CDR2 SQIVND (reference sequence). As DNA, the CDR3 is TGTGCCAGTATGGTTACTAGCGGGGGGGCCACGAACACCGGGGAGCTGTTTTTT. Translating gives CASMVTSGGATNTGELFF.

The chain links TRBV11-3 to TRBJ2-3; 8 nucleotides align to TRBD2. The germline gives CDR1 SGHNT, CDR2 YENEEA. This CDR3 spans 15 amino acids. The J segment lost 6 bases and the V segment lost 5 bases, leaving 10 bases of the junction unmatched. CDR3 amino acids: CASSRGAGGMDTQYF. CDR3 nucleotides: TGTGCCAGCAGCCGGGGGGCGGGGGGTATGGATACGCAGTATTTT.

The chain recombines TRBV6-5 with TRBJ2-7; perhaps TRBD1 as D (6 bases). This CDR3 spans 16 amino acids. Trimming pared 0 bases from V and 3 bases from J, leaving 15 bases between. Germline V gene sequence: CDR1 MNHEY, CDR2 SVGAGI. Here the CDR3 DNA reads TGTGCCAGCAGTTACTCGTCGGACAGACCTATCTACGAGCAGTACTTC. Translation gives CASSYSSDRPIYEQYF.

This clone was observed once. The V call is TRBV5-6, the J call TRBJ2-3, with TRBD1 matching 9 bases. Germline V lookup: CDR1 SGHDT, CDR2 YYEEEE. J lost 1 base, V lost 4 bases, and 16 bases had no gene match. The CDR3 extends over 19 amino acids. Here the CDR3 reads CASSIFRDRVEAGTDTQYF. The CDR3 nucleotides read TGTGCCAGCAGCATATTTCGGGACAGGGTCGAAGCTGGCACAGATACGCAGTATTTT.

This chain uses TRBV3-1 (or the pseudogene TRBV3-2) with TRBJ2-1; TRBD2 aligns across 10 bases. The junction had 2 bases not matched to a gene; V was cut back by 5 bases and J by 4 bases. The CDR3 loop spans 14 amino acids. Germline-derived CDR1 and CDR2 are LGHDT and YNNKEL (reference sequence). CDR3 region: CASSALAGYNEQFF. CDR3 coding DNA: TGTGCCAGCAGCGCACTAGCGGGGTACAATGAGCAGTTCTTC.

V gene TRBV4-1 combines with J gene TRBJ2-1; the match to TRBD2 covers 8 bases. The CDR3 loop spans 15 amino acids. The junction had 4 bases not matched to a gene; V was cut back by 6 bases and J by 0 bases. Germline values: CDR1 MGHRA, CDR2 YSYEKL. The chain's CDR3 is CASRIAGTSYNEQFF. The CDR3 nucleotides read TGCGCCAGCAGAATAGCGGGAACCTCCTACAATGAGCAGTTCTTC.

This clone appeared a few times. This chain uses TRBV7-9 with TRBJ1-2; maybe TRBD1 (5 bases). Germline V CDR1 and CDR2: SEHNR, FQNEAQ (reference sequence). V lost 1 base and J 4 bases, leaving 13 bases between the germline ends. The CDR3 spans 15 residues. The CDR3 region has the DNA TGTGCCAGCAGCTTAGAACAGGTGAAGGCCTATGGCTACACCTTC. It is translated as CASSLEQVKAYGYTF.

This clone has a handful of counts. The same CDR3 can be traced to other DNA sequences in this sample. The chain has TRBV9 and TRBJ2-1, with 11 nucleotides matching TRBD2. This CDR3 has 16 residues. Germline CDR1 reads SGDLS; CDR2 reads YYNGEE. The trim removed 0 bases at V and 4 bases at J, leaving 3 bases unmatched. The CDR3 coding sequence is TGTGCCAGCAGCGTAGGCGGGACTAGCGGATACAATGAGCAGTTCTTC. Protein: CASSVGGTSGYNEQFF. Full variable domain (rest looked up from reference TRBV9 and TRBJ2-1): DSGVTQTPKHLITATGQRVTLRCSPRSGDLSVYWYQQSLDQGLQFLIQYYNGEERAKGNILERFSAQQFPDLHSELNLSSLELGDSALYFCASSVGGTSGYNEQFFGPGTRLTVL.

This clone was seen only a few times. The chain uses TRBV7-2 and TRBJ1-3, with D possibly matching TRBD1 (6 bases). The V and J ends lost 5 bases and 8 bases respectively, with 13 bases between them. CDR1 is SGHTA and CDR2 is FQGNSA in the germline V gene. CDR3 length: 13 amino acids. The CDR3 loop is CASSRDNGHTIYF. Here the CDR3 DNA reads TGTGCCAGCAGCAGGGACAATGGGCACACCATATATTTT.

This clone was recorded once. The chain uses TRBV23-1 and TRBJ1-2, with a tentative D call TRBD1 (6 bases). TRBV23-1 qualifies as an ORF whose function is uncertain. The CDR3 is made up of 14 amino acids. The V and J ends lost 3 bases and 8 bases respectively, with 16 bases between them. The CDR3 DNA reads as TGCGCCAGCAGTCACCAGTTTGGGGGCGACGGCTACACCTTC. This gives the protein CASSHQFGGDGYTF.

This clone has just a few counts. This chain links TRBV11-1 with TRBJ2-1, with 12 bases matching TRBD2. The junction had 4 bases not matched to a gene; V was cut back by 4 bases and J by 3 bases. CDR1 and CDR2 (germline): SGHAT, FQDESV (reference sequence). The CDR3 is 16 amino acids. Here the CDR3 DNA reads TGTGCCAGCAGCTACTCTAGCGGGGGGGGCTACAATGAGCAGTTCTTC. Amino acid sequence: CASSYSSGGGYNEQFF.

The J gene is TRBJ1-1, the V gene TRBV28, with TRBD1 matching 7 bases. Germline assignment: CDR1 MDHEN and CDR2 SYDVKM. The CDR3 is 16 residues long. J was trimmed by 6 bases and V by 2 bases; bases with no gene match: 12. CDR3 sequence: CASSLPMTGNLAEAFF. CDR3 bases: TGTGCCAGCAGTTTACCAATGACAGGGAACTTAGCTGAAGCTTTCTTT.

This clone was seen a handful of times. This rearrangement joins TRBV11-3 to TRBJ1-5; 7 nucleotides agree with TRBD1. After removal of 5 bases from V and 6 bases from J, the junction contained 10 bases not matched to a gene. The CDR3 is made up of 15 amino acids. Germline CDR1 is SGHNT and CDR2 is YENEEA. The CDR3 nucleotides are TGTGCCAGCAGCCCGACAAGGGCAGGGGGTCAGCCCCAGCATTTT. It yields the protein CASSPTRAGGQPQHF.

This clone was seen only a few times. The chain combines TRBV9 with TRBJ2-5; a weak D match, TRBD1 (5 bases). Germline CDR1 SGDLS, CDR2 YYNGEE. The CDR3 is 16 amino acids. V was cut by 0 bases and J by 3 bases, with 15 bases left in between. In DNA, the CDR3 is TGTGCCAGCAGCGTAGCGCTTGGGATAGGGGAAGAGACCCAGTACTTC. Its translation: CASSVALGIGEETQYF.

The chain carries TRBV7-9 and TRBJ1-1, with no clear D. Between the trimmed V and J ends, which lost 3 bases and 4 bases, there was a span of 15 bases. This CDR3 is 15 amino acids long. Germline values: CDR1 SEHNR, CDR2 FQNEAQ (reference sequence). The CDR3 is CASSFLEGVSTEAFF. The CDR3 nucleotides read TGTGCCAGCAGCTTTTTGGAGGGTGTAAGCACTGAAGCTTTCTTT. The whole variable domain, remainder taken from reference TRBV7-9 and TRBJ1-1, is DTGVSQNPRHKITKRGQNVTFRCDPISEHNRLYWYRQTLGQGPEFLTYFQNEAQLEKSRLLSDRFSAERPKGSFSTLEIQRTEQGDSAMYLCASSFLEGVSTEAFFGQGTRLTVV.

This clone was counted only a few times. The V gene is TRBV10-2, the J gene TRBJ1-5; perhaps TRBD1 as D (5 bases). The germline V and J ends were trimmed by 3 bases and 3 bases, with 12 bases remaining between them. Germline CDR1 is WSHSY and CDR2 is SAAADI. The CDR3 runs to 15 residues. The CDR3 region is CASSEGAVPNQPQHF. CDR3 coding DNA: TGCGCCAGCAGTGAAGGGGCAGTCCCCAATCAGCCCCAGCATTTT.

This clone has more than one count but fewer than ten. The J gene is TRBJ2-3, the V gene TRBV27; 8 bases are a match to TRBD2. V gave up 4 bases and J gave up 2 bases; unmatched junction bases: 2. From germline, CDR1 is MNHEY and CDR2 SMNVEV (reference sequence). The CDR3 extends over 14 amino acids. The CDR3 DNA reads TGTGCCAGCAGTTGGCGGGGGGACACAGATACGCAGTATTTT. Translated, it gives CASSWRGDTDTQYF.